This passage covers 4 T cell receptor beta chains from one sample sequenced in a study of breast tumors, draining lymph nodes, adjacent tissues. Samples came from axillary lymph nodes draining the breast cancer. One entry per CDR3 protein, called by TCRdb with MiXCR from the multiplex PCR reads. The data contain over 150,000 distinct CDR3 sequences, roughly 30% of them seen just once; the ten biggest clones take up roughly 4.5%. Sample: axillary lymph node tissue. These receptors were taken from a female donor with breast cancer. Some clones in this sample may be carry-over from other donors' samples.

This clonotype has ten or more counts. The chain has TRBV12-3 or TRBV12-4 and TRBJ1-5; possibly TRBD1 for D (5 bases). Trimming shortened V by 6 bases and J by 4 bases, and 16 bases separated the two germline ends. The CDR3 totals 15 residues. The CDR3 coding sequence is TGTGCCAGCAGACCCGAGGGGTTCCGGAATCAGCCCCAGCATTTT. Translation: CASRPEGFRNQPQHF.

This clonotype was counted at least ten times. The gene calls are TRBV7-6 and TRBJ2-7; D gene ambiguous. V lost 2 bases, J lost 2 bases, and 13 bases lay in between. This CDR3 is built from 15 residues. Germline V lookup: CDR1 SGHVS, CDR2 FNYEAQ. The CDR3 DNA sequence: TGTGCCAGCAGCTTATGGGCAGGAACCACCTACGAGCAGTACTTC. Translated: CASSLWAGTTYEQYF.

Regarding this clonotype: Given a much more abundant clone one base away, this may be a read error. Given the absence of the conserved phenylalanine or tryptophan at the CDR3 end, a read error is likely. The chain combines TRBV13 with TRBJ2-7; 11 nucleotides match TRBD1. The CDR3 is 14 residues long. Germline lookup yields CDR1 PRHDT and CDR2 FYEKMQ (reference sequence). V lost 5 bases and J lost 4; bases outside the gene matches: 4. CDR3 protein: CASSGQGASYEQYL. CDR3 bases: TGTGCCAGCAGCGGACAGGGGGCTTCGTACGAGCAGTACCTC.

For this clonotype: This could be a read error, since a much larger clone is one nucleotide away. The chain carries TRBV19 and TRBJ2-5, with D unresolved. CDR1 LNHDA and CDR2 SQIVND come from the germline V gene (reference sequence). Trimming removed 3 bases from V and 5 bases from J, with 10 bases in between. The length of the CDR3 is 13 residues. The CDR3 loop reads CASSMVQGETQYF. CDR3 nucleotide sequence: TGTGCCAGTAGTATGGTGCAAGGCGAGACCCAGTACTTC. The whole variable domain, filled in from reference TRBV19 and TRBJ2-5, reads DGGITQSPKYLFRKEGQNVTLSCEQNLNHDAMYWYRQDPGQGLRLIYYSQIVNDFQKGDIAEGYSVSREKKESFPLTVTSAQKNPTAFYLCASSMVQGETQYFGPGTRLLVL.